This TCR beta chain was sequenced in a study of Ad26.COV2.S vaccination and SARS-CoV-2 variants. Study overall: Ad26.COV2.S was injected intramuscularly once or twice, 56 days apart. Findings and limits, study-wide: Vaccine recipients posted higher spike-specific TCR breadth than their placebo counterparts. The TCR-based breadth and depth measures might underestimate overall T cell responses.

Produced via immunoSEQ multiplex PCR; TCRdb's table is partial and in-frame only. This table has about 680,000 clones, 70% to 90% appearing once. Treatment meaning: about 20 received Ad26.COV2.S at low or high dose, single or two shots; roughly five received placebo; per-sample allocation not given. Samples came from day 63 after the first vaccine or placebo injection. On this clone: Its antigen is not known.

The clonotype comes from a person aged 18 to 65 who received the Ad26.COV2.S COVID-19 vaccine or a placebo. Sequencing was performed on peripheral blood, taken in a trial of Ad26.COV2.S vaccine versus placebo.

In DNA, the CDR3 is TGCGCCAGCAGCTTGGATGGACAGGGGGCTAATTCACCCCTCCACTTT. Translated, it gives CASSLDGQGANSPLHF. J is TRBJ1-6 and V is TRBV5-1, with 11 bases that match TRBD1. The ends lost 0 bases at V and 6 bases at J; junction bases unmatched: 2. The germline V gene has CDR1 SGHRS and CDR2 YFSETQ. This CDR3 spans 16 amino acids.